This passage covers 5 T cell receptor beta chains from one sample sequenced in a study of shared clonotypes between healthy human individuals. Positively selected for CCR7, the CD45RO-negative cells used as naive CD8 cells excluded terminally differentiated effector memory CD45RA+ cells. Method: immunoSEQ multiplex PCR; TCRdb's copy keeps in-frame clones and lacks some. The data contain hundreds of thousands of clones, around 95% of them singletons. Sequenced input: naive CD8+ T cells sorted from blood. The receptors here all came from a woman younger than 45 in good health.

The chain joins TRBV5-6 to TRBJ1-4; D gene ambiguous. This CDR3 is built from 19 residues. The germline V and J ends were trimmed by 1 base and 0 bases, with 19 bases remaining between them. Germline CDR1 reads SGHDT; CDR2 reads YYEEEE. The DNA for the CDR3 is TGTGCCAGCAGCTTGTCTATTATTCGTCTGGAGTCAACTAATGAAAAACTGTTTTTT. Protein: CASSLSIIRLESTNEKLFF.

This sequence joins TRBV6-1 and TRBJ1-5, with 7 bases matching TRBD1. The CDR3 is 15 amino acids. J lost 0 bases, V lost 6 bases, and 5 bases had no gene match. Per the germline V gene, CDR1 is MNHNS and CDR2 is SASEGT. The CDR3 DNA is TGTGCCAGCAGGGGACAGTCTTATAGCAATCAGCCCCAGCATTTT. It yields the protein CASRGQSYSNQPQHF.

This chain joins TRBV4-1 and TRBJ1-6; 11 bases match TRBD1. CDR1 MGHRA and CDR2 YSYEKL come from the germline V gene. Germline trimming cut 5 bases from V and 13 bases from J; bases unmatched to any gene: 7. The CDR3 runs 14 residues. Here the CDR3 reads CASSFGTGGFPLHF. In DNA, the CDR3 is TGCGCCAGCAGCTTCGGGACAGGGGGGTTTCCCCTCCACTTT.

The chain recombines TRBV15 with TRBJ1-1, with D possibly TRBD1 on 6 matching bases. Trimming left V 8 bases short and J 7 bases short, with 20 bases between. CDR3 length: 14 amino acids. Germline values: CDR1 LNHNV, CDR2 YYDKDF (reference sequence). Here the CDR3 DNA reads TGTGCCACCGGCCGTAACCGGGACATCCTTGAAGCTTTCTTT. This gives the protein CATGRNRDILEAFF.

V usage is TRBV7-9 and J usage is TRBJ2-7; 8 nucleotides agree with TRBD1. Germline loops: CDR1 SEHNR, CDR2 FQNEAQ (reference sequence). V was pared by 5 bases and J by 9 bases, with 3 bases of the junction left unmatched. The CDR3 length is 11 residues. CDR3 sequence reads: CASSPGQGQYF. The CDR3 nucleotides are TGTGCCAGCAGCCCTGGACAGGGGCAGTACTTC.